The 21 T cell receptor beta chains below were found in one sample sequenced in a study of T-cell reconstitution after alpha-beta-depleted transplantation in children. A TCRbeta library incorporating unique molecular identifiers was prepared. TCRdb analysed the PCR reads with MiXCR anew, one entry per CDR3 protein. Of about a million distinct CDR3 sequences listed, 25% to 30% are singletons. Sequencing used PBMCs, mostly from graft donor cells, obtained 360 days after TCRalphabeta/CD19-depleted stem cell transplant. The receptors derive from a boy in the first two years of life who had a stem cell transplant for SCID, so the T cells may come from the graft donor.

This chain links TRBV2 with TRBJ2-2; D call uncertain. Germline-derived CDR1 and CDR2 are SNHLY and FYNNEI. Trimming removed 3 bases at V and 4 bases at J, with 9 bases between. The CDR3 has 14 residues. CDR3 DNA: TGTGCCAGCAGTGACAGGCGATCCACCGGGGAGCTGTTTTTT. Translated, it gives CASSDRRSTGELFF.

This clonotype was seen a handful of times. This chain links TRBV29-1 with TRBJ1-1, with 8 bases fitting TRBD1. There are 10 residues in the CDR3. Germline-derived CDR1 and CDR2 are SQVTM and ANQGSEA. V trimming: 6 bases; J trimming: 11 bases; junction bases outside the gene matches: 5. The CDR3 spells CSVRTGSAFF. CDR3 in DNA: TGCAGCGTACGGACAGGGTCCGCTTTCTTT.

This clonotype was found a few times. V usage is TRBV20-1 and J usage is TRBJ1-1; D gene uncertain. The CDR3 loop spans 11 amino acids. Germline CDR1 DFQATT, CDR2 SNEGSKA (reference sequence). The CDR3 here is CRAFVNTEAFF. The CDR3, as DNA: TGCAGGGCATTTGTGAACACTGAAGCTTTCTTT.

This clonotype was detected only once. The chain has TRBV2 and TRBJ2-5; 8 bases align to TRBD2. This CDR3 contains 13 residues. V gave up 8 bases and J gave up 4 bases; unmatched junction bases: 6. Germline V CDR1 and CDR2: SNHLY, FYNNEI. In DNA form, the CDR3 reads TGTGCCAGCCATCCCGGGAGGGGAGAGACCCAGTACTTC. Amino acids: CASHPGRGETQYF. The complete variable domain, with remaining parts taken from reference TRBV2 and TRBJ2-5, reads EPEVTQTPSHQVTQMGQEVILRCVPISNHLYFYWYRQILGQKVEFLVSFYNNEISEKSEIFDDQFSVERPDGSNFTLKIRSTKLEDSAMYFCASHPGRGETQYFGPGTRLLVL.

There are many counts of this clonotype. The chain combines TRBV27 with TRBJ2-7; possible D gene TRBD1, 6 bases. Trimming took 2 bases from V and 6 from J, leaving 11 bases between them. This CDR3 region has 13 residues. Germline V gene lookup returns CDR1 MNHEY and CDR2 SMNVEV (reference sequence). The DNA for the CDR3 is TGTGCCAGCAGTTTAGGGGGCTGGGGCGAGCAGTACTTC. Protein sequence: CASSLGGWGEQYF.

This chain's CDR3 is CASSTRTPRDEKLFF. CDR3 in DNA: TGTGCCAGCAGCACGCGGACACCCCGGGATGAAAAACTGTTTTTT. The chain recombines TRBV11-2 with TRBJ1-4; tentatively, D is TRBD1 (5 bases). Germline CDR1 reads SGHAT; CDR2 reads FQNNGV. This CDR3 has 15 residues. V gave up 5 bases and J gave up 6 bases, with 16 bases separating them. The full variable domain, its missing parts supplied by reference TRBV11-2 and TRBJ1-4, is EAGVAQSPRYKIIEKRQSVAFWCNPISGHATLYWYQQILGQGPKLLIQFQNNGVVDDSQLPKDRFSAERLKGVDSTLKIQPAKLEDSAVYLCASSTRTPRDEKLFFGSGTQLSVL.

The rearrangement links TRBV6-1 to TRBJ2-5; 8 nucleotides align to TRBD2. The CDR3 is 15 residues long. Looked up from germline, CDR1 is MNHNS and CDR2 is SASEGT. The V segment lost 8 bases and the J segment 2 bases; nucleotides outside the gene matches: 10. This CDR3 reads CASARVLAAQETQYF. CDR3 coding DNA: TGTGCCAGCGCCCGGGTACTAGCGGCACAAGAGACCCAGTACTTC.

CDR3 coding DNA: TGCGCCAGCCCCCCCCCCTACAGGACAAACACTGAAGCTTTCTTT. Protein sequence: CASPPPYRTNTEAFF. The chain carries TRBV5-1 and TRBJ1-1; D is possibly TRBD1 (5 bases). The ends were cut back, 7 bases at V and 2 bases at J, with 18 bases in the middle. Germline V CDR1 and CDR2: SGHRS, YFSETQ. The CDR3 contains 15 residues.

The genes are TRBV6-1 and TRBJ2-3; perhaps TRBD2 as D (6 bases). This CDR3 is built from 15 residues. Germline V gene lookup returns CDR1 MNHNS and CDR2 SASEGT. V was clipped by 5 bases and J by 0 bases, with 12 bases between them. The CDR3 DNA reads TGTGCCAGCAGTCGATACGGGGGAAGCACAGATACGCAGTATTTT. It is translated as CASSRYGGSTDTQYF.

V and J are TRBV15 and TRBJ2-5, with D hard to call. This CDR3 is 15 amino acids long. V gave up 1 base and J gave up 1 base, with 10 bases separating them. The germline V gene has CDR1 LNHNV and CDR2 YYDKDF (reference sequence). The CDR3 DNA reads TGTGCCACCAGCAGAGTGTACAGAACCCAAGAGACCCAGTACTTC. This codes for CATSRVYRTQETQYF. The full variable domain, rest sourced from reference TRBV15 and TRBJ2-5, is DAMVIQNPRYQVTQFGKPVTLSCSQTLNHNVMYWYQQKSSQAPKLLFHYYDKDFNNEADTPDNFQSRRPNTSFCFLDIRSPGLGDTAMYLCATSRVYRTQETQYFGPGTRLLVL.

The rearrangement uses TRBV7-2 and TRBJ2-1; TRBD1 is a possible D gene (6 bases). This CDR3 has 12 residues. The V and J ends lost 6 bases and 9 bases respectively, with 12 bases between them. CDR1 is SGHTA, CDR2 FQGNSA, per germline. The CDR3 nucleotides read TGTGCCAGCAGGGAGACAGGAGGTGAGCAGTTCTTC. Translating gives CASRETGGEQFF.

This chain uses TRBV5-6 with TRBJ2-1, with TRBD2 identical over 11 bases. V shed 5 bases, J shed 4 bases, and the junction held 5 bases outside the gene matches. Germline V gene data show CDR1 as SGHDT and CDR2 as YYEEEE. This CDR3 is 15 amino acids long. CDR3 nucleotide sequence: TGTGCCAGCAGGTCTAGCGGGGGGAAGTACAATGAGCAGTTCTTC. Amino acid sequence: CASRSSGGKYNEQFF.

This clonotype was detected a few times. The V call is TRBV12-3 or TRBV12-4, the J call TRBJ2-7; TRBD1 matches 10 bases. There are 14 residues in the CDR3. Trimming took 7 bases from V and 3 from J; bases not matched to a gene: 6. Here the CDR3 reads CASTLDRGVYEQYF. The CDR3 DNA is TGTGCCAGCACCCTGGACAGGGGGGTCTACGAGCAGTACTTC.

The CDR3 is CASSLASRQPYEQYF. CDR3 in DNA: TGTGCCAGCAGCTTAGCAAGTCGACAGCCCTACGAGCAGTACTTC. The chain combines TRBV7-2 with TRBJ2-7; a possible D gene is TRBD1 (5 bases). CDR1 is SGHTA and CDR2 is FQGNSA in the germline V gene. V shed 0 bases and J shed 2 bases, with 11 bases lying between them. This CDR3 region has 15 residues.

This clonotype has more than one count but fewer than ten. The chain couples TRBV7-7 to TRBJ2-3; 12 nucleotides line up with TRBD2. The V segment lost 2 bases and the J segment 6 bases; nucleotides outside the gene matches: 3. This CDR3 comprises 15 residues. Germline loops: CDR1 SSHAT, CDR2 FNYEAQ (reference sequence). DNA for the CDR3: TGTGCCAGCAGCTTACTAGCGGGGGGGGTGGATACGCAGTATTTT. Translated, it gives CASSLLAGGVDTQYF.

This clonotype occurred a few times. Here the CDR3 DNA reads TGTGCCAGCGGTCCCCTAGCGGGGAGCACAGATACGCAGTATTTT. Its protein product is CASGPLAGSTDTQYF. The chain joins TRBV7-8 to TRBJ2-3; 9 bases map to TRBD2. CDR3 length equals 15 residues. CDR1 is SGHVS and CDR2 is FQNEAQ in the germline V gene. J was trimmed by 0 bases and V by 8 bases; bases with no gene match: 6.

The CDR3 loop is CASSVVPAGSYEQYF. The CDR3 DNA sequence: TGTGCCAGCAGCGTAGTGCCAGCGGGGAGCTACGAGCAGTACTTC. J is TRBJ2-7 and V is TRBV9; 7 bases are shared with TRBD2. This CDR3 spans 15 amino acids. Germline V gene sequence: CDR1 SGDLS, CDR2 YYNGEE. The V and J ends lost 0 bases and 3 bases, in that order; junction bases with no gene match: 6.

The chain has TRBV20-1 and TRBJ2-1; D assignment may be TRBD1 or TRBD2 (5 bases each). The CDR3 has 13 residues. The germline gives CDR1 DFQATT, CDR2 SNEGSKA (reference sequence). V lost 5 bases and J lost 8, with 16 bases in between. The CDR3: CSASGSGRDEQFF. The CDR3, as DNA: TGCAGTGCTTCGGGCTCGGGGCGGGATGAGCAGTTCTTC.

A few counts support this clonotype. The chain is built from TRBV2 and TRBJ2-3, with 14 bases lining up with TRBD2. V dropped 5 bases and J dropped 7; count of bases not matched to a gene: 8. The CDR3 covers 16 residues. Germline CDR1 SNHLY, CDR2 FYNNEI. In nucleotides, the CDR3 is TGTGCCAGCAGTACGGGACTAGCGGGGGTGGGGAATACGCAGTATTTT. Translation gives CASSTGLAGVGNTQYF.

Comments on this clonotype: A single base separates this from a much larger clone, so it may be a read error. J is TRBJ2-3 and V is TRBV5-1; no firm D call. V dropped 0 bases and J dropped 4 bases, with 9 bases sitting between them. Germline loops: CDR1 SGHRS, CDR2 YFSETQ. This CDR3 is 14 amino acids long. The CDR3 DNA reads as TGCGCCAGCAGCTTGGATCCCGTTCCAGATACGCAGTATTTT. Translating it yields CASSLDPVPDTQYF.

This clonotype was seen ten or more times. The chain employs TRBV10-3 and TRBJ2-5, with TRBD1 matching 11 bases. The CDR3 runs to 14 residues. V lost 3 bases to trimming and J lost 5 bases; unmatched junction nucleotides: 2. The germline CDR1 and CDR2 sequences are ENHRY and SYGVKD. The CDR3, as DNA: TGTGCCATCAGTGACCGGGACAGGGGGGAGACCCAGTACTTC. Amino acid sequence: CAISDRDRGETQYF.